Shown below are 9 T cell receptor beta chains from a single sample sequenced in a study of T-cell reconstitution after alpha-beta-depleted transplantation in children. Unique molecular identifiers were used to barcode this TCRbeta library. MiXCR, run by TCRdb on the PCR reads, gives a single entry per CDR3 protein. The data contain about 980,000 distinct CDR3 sequences, around 30% of them singletons. The material was PBMCs, mostly from graft donor cells, obtained 360 days after TCRalphabeta/CD19-depleted stem cell transplant. These receptors were collected from a boy younger than two who had a stem cell transplant for SCID, so the T cells may come from the graft donor.

The V call is TRBV12-3 or TRBV12-4, the J call TRBJ2-3; 9 nucleotides agree with TRBD2. J lost 9 bases, V lost 3 bases, and 10 bases had no gene match. The CDR3 covers 15 residues. In nucleotides, the CDR3 is TGTGCCAGCAGTTTCCAGACTAGCGGCCGCGGGACGCAGTATTTT. Amino acids: CASSFQTSGRGTQYF.

The chain combines TRBV20-1 with TRBJ1-1; D is uncertain. The CDR3 length is 11 residues. Trimming pared 0 bases from V and 7 bases from J, leaving 6 bases between. Germline V gene sequence: CDR1 DFQATT, CDR2 SNEGSKA (reference sequence). The CDR3 spells CSAREGYEAFF. The CDR3, as DNA: TGCAGTGCTAGAGAGGGTTATGAAGCTTTCTTT.

V and J are TRBV5-1 and TRBJ2-7; D may be TRBD1 (5 bases). CDR1 is SGHRS, CDR2 YFSETQ, per germline. V was clipped by 0 bases and J by 5 bases, with 9 bases between them. This CDR3 is built from 13 residues. CDR3 amino acids: CASSLAGLHEQYF. The CDR3 nucleotides are TGCGCCAGCAGCTTGGCAGGGCTCCACGAGCAGTACTTC. The entire variable domain, with the rest obtained from reference TRBV5-1 and TRBJ2-7, is as follows: KAGVTQTPRYLIKTRGQQVTLSCSPISGHRSVSWYQQTPGQGLQFLFEYFSETQRNKGNFPGRFSGRQFSNSRSEMNVSTLELGDSALYLCASSLAGLHEQYFGPGTRLTVT.

This sequence joins TRBV12-3 or TRBV12-4 and TRBJ1-5; D uncertain. There are 15 residues in the CDR3. V gave up 5 bases and J gave up 6 bases, with 17 bases separating them. The CDR3 region is CASSPRGWGGQPQHF. The CDR3 DNA follows: TGTGCCAGCAGTCCCCGCGGTTGGGGTGGTCAGCCCCAGCATTTT.

The rearrangement joins TRBV2 to TRBJ2-5; D is perhaps TRBD1 or TRBD2 (5 bases each). Germline assignment: CDR1 SNHLY and CDR2 FYNNEI. CDR3 length: 15 amino acids. The ends were cut back, 1 base at V and 2 bases at J, with 11 bases in the middle. The chain's CDR3 is CASSEVGRGQETQYF. CDR3 coding DNA: TGTGCCAGCAGTGAAGTGGGACGGGGACAAGAGACCCAGTACTTC.

The V call is TRBV6-1, the J call TRBJ2-4; D is undetermined. In germline, CDR1 is MNHNS, CDR2 SASEGT. CDR3 length: 17 residues. Trimming took 6 bases from V and 9 from J, leaving 27 bases between them. CDR3 sequence reads: CASSRQTLDGPGRIQYF. Here the CDR3 DNA reads TGTGCCAGCAGCCGCCAAACGCTCGACGGGCCTGGACGCATTCAGTACTTC.

This clonotype was seen a handful of times. This chain connects TRBV27 to TRBJ2-3; D remains unclear. CDR3 length: 13 amino acids. V lost 3 bases, J lost 6 bases, and 10 bases lay in between. Germline-derived CDR1 and CDR2 are MNHEY and SMNVEV (reference sequence). CDR3 DNA sequence: TGTGCCAGCAGTTTCCCAGCTGGGGATACGCAGTATTTT. Translated: CASSFPAGDTQYF.

The rearrangement links TRBV28 to TRBJ2-5, with TRBD1 identical over 8 bases. J was trimmed by 2 bases and V by 2 bases; bases with no gene match: 7. This CDR3 contains 16 residues. The germline gives CDR1 MDHEN, CDR2 SYDVKM. In DNA form, the CDR3 reads TGTGCCAGCAGTTTACGCAGGGGGCTTCATCAAGAGACCCAGTACTTC. It is translated as CASSLRRGLHQETQYF.

The chain links TRBV20-1 to TRBJ2-5, with 10 bases lining up with TRBD2. The CDR3 contains 14 residues. The V gene end was trimmed by 6 bases and the J gene end by 5 bases; junction bases not matched to a gene: 9. Germline V gives CDR1 DFQATT, CDR2 SNEGSKA (reference sequence). The CDR3, as DNA: TGCAGTGCCTTAGCGGGGGGCCCAGAGGAGACCCAGTACTTC. Translated, it gives CSALAGGPEETQYF.